The clone carrying this TCR beta chain was seen repeatedly, ten times or more. What it binds is unknown. Read data end 3 residues before the CDR3 end; the end is taken from the germline J gene. The data were taken from a study of T cell clonality in common variable immunodeficiency. Study-level results: TCRbeta clonality was increased in CVID versus healthy controls. Authors noted CVID clonality's cause needs subpopulation repertoire sequencing.

The table came from immunoSEQ multiplex PCR; TCRdb's copy has only in-frame clones and leaves some out. Sampling found around 29,000 clones, none seen once. J was trimmed by 4 bases and V by 4 bases; bases with no gene match: 4. CDR3 length: 14 residues. Germline loops: CDR1 SGHTA, CDR2 FQGTGA. Both groups were predominantly of Caucasian heritage. Donors gave roughly 4.5 to 8 ml heparinized peripheral whole blood. The chain has TRBV7-3 and TRBJ2-3, with 8 bases lining up with TRBD2. This receptor was taken from a person aged 18-70 years in good health. Sequencing used peripheral blood mononuclear cells. The CDR3 spells CASSSGLDPDTQYF. The sequenced CDR3 bases are TGTGCCAGCAGCTCGGGACTAGACCCAGATACG. Filled out from reference TRBV7-3 and TRBJ2-3, the complete variable domain reads GAGVSQTPSNKVTEKGKYVELRCDPISGHTALYWYRQSLGQGPEFLIYFQGTGAADDSGLPNDRFFAVRPEGSVSTLKIQRTERGDSAVYLCASSSGLDPDTQYFGPGTRLTVL.